Described below is a single TCR beta chain sequence and its context. The antigen is not known. The data were produced by immunoSEQ multiplex PCR, yet TCRdb's version contains in-frame clones alone and is incomplete. The sample yields some 150,000 clones, roughly 91% seen once. The CDR3 runs to 17 residues. The J segment lost 0 bases and the V segment lost 6 bases, leaving 7 bases of the junction unmatched. Germline CDR1 and CDR2: SGHTA and FQGNSA. This record comes from a study of T cell responses to AZD1222 COVID-19 vaccine. Study-level findings and limits: Receipt of two AZD1222 doses was followed by a rise in Spike-specific TCR breadth and depth. Females made up more of the donors, who were largely white British, and clonal diversity may have come out too low. Baseline testing showed seropositivity in only a handful of AZD1222 recipients.

This material consisted of peripheral blood, taken on day 0 of AZD1222 vaccination. The source of this sequence is an adult in good health. The genes are TRBV7-2 and TRBJ2-1, with 11 bases aligning to TRBD2. The CDR3 bases are TGTGCCAGCAGTCCGACTAGCGGGACTCTCTCCTACAATGAGCAGTTCTTC. This gives the protein CASSPTSGTLSYNEQFF.